These 28 T cell receptor beta chains were sequenced from one sample in a study of CD8 T cells in ankylosing spondylitis. Findings of the study overall: Several highly homologous variants formed a TCR beta motif that appeared characteristic of ankylosing spondylitis blood.

Their cognate antigens are unknown. Each CDR3 protein gets one entry after TCRdb re-called the 5' RACE reads with MiXCR. The table lists around 390,000 distinct CDR3 sequences, under 25% of them singletons. Input material: blood, either unsorted or a sorted T cell fraction (not recorded which). These receptors were obtained from a male donor with ankylosing spondylitis.

This sequence joins TRBV12-3 or TRBV12-4 and TRBJ2-7; unclear D gene. CDR3 length: 14 residues. V was shortened by 5 bases and J by 0 bases, with 11 bases between the two germline ends. CDR3 DNA sequence: TGTGCCAGCAGTCCCACGACATCCTCCTACGAGCAGTACTTC. Protein product: CASSPTTSSYEQYF.

The rearrangement joins TRBV7-2 to TRBJ2-7, with TRBD2 identical over 7 bases. The CDR3 spans 15 residues. Trimming cost V 2 bases and J 6 bases; bases outside gene matches: 10. The germline gives CDR1 SGHTA, CDR2 FQGNSA. The CDR3 spells CASSLLSWEGSEQYF. DNA of the CDR3: TGTGCCAGCAGCTTATTATCGTGGGAGGGCTCCGAGCAGTACTTC.

The chain joins TRBV6-2 or TRBV6-3 to TRBJ2-7, with 10 bases fitting TRBD2. There are 17 residues in the CDR3. V gave up 0 bases and J gave up 2 bases; unmatched junction bases: 7. Germline V gene lookup returns CDR1 MNHEY and CDR2 SVGEGT. The CDR3 sequence: CASSYSTPAGGAYEQYF. CDR3 sequence (DNA): TGTGCCAGCAGTTACTCGACTCCAGCGGGAGGGGCCTACGAGCAGTACTTC.

This clonotype has just a few counts. This chain joins TRBV5-1 and TRBJ1-6; D might be TRBD1 (6 bases). Germline V CDR1 and CDR2: SGHRS, YFSETQ. Trimming shortened V by 4 bases and J by 8 bases, and 16 bases separated the two germline ends. The CDR3 is 15 residues long. The CDR3 protein is CASSANGGPDSPLHF. CDR3 sequence (DNA): TGCGCCAGCAGCGCGAACGGGGGCCCCGATTCACCCCTCCACTTT.

The CDR3 protein is CASSWGRGQATSEQFF. The DNA for the CDR3 is TGCGCCAGCAGCTGGGGGAGGGGACAGGCAACCAGTGAGCAGTTCTTC. The chain uses TRBV5-1 and TRBJ2-1, with a weak D call TRBD1 (8 bases). Germline loops: CDR1 SGHRS, CDR2 YFSETQ. V lost 3 bases, J lost 9 bases, and 22 bases lay in between. The CDR3 runs 16 residues.

The chain employs TRBV29-1 and TRBJ1-1; tentatively, D is TRBD1 (5 bases). The V gene's germline CDR1 is SQVTM and CDR2 ANQGSEA. This CDR3 is built from 15 residues. With 2 bases removed from V and 6 bases from J, the gap between germline ends came to 19 bases. CDR3 sequence (DNA): TGCAGCGTTGAAAAGGGACGACGAACAATCGCTGAAGCTTTCTTT. Translating it yields CSVEKGRRTIAEAFF.

Only a few counts were recorded for this clonotype. The CDR3 sequence: CASTEDSGGSEKLFF. The CDR3 DNA follows: TGTGCCAGCACTGAGGACAGTGGGGGAAGCGAAAAACTGTTTTTT. This chain uses TRBV7-2 with TRBJ1-4; a possible D gene is TRBD1 (6 bases). The CDR3 runs 15 residues. In germline, CDR1 is SGHTA, CDR2 FQGNSA. V lost 7 bases and J lost 8, with 20 bases in between.

The chain is built from TRBV6-2 or TRBV6-3 and TRBJ1-5, with D possibly matching TRBD1 (6 bases). Looked up from germline, CDR1 is MNHEY and CDR2 is SVGEGT. V dropped 0 bases and J dropped 11 bases, with 17 bases sitting between them. This CDR3 comprises 15 residues. The CDR3 sequence: CASSYSSVQSGAQHF. CDR3 nucleotides: TGTGCCAGCAGTTACTCGAGCGTCCAGTCAGGGGCCCAGCATTTT.

The rearrangement links TRBV5-8 to TRBJ1-2, with D possibly matching TRBD1 (5 bases). Trimming took 0 bases from V and 9 from J, leaving 24 bases between them. This CDR3 region has 17 residues. CDR1 and CDR2 from the germline V gene are SGHTS and YDEGEE. Here the CDR3 DNA reads TGTGCCAGCAGCTTGGACTGGGGCGGCGCTCCCCTCAAGAGCTACACCTTC. Translation gives CASSLDWGGAPLKSYTF. The full variable domain, rest sourced from reference TRBV5-8 and TRBJ1-2, is EAGVTQSPTHLIKTRGQQATLRCSPISGHTSVYWYQQALGLGLQFLLWYDEGEERNRGNFPPRFSGRQFPNYSSELNVNALELEDSALYLCASSLDWGGAPLKSYTFGSGTRLTVV.

This clonotype showed up many times. This chain joins TRBV24-1 and TRBJ2-1; 7 nucleotides match TRBD1. CDR1 is KGHDR and CDR2 is SFDVKD in the germline V gene. After removal of 9 bases from V and 6 bases from J, the junction contained 4 bases not matched to a gene. CDR3 size: 12 residues. CDR3 sequence (DNA): TGTGCCACCGGGAGACAGGGCAATGAGCAGTTCTTC. This sequence encodes CATGRQGNEQFF.

The V call is TRBV6-2 or TRBV6-3, the J call TRBJ2-3; D uncertain. V shed 1 base and J shed 0 bases, with 8 bases lying between them. The CDR3 has 15 amino acids. Germline assignment: CDR1 MNHEY and CDR2 SVGEGT. CDR3 sequence reads: CASSYYEPSTDTQYF. In DNA, the CDR3 is TGTGCCAGCAGTTACTACGAGCCAAGCACAGATACGCAGTATTTT.

This chain uses TRBV7-2 with TRBJ2-7, with 9 bases lining up with TRBD2. This CDR3 has 17 amino acids. Germline CDR1 SGHTA, CDR2 FQGNSA. Losses at the gene ends were 2 bases for V and 4 bases for J; bases not matched to a gene: 12. For the CDR3, the DNA is TGTGCCAGCAGCTTACGGGGTGGCGGGAGGGCCGAATACGAGCAGTACTTC. This codes for CASSLRGGGRAEYEQYF.

Regarding this clonotype: A much larger clone lies a single base off, so this may be a read error. The rearrangement joins TRBV29-1 to TRBJ1-2, with TRBD1 identical over 8 bases. V was pared by 3 bases and J by 4 bases, with 13 bases of the junction left unmatched. The CDR3 has 16 amino acids. CDR1 is SQVTM and CDR2 is ANQGSEA in the germline V gene. This CDR3 reads CSVDKTGATSIYGYTF. The CDR3, as DNA: TGCAGCGTTGATAAGACAGGGGCAACGTCGATCTATGGCTACACCTTC.

The chain links TRBV4-1 to TRBJ2-7; a possible D gene is TRBD1 (6 bases). Germline V CDR1 and CDR2: MGHRA, YSYEKL. V gave up 0 bases and J gave up 0 bases, with 12 bases separating them. CDR3 length: 16 residues. CDR3 in DNA: TGCGCCAGCAGCCAAGATCTAAGCAGGGGCTCCTACGAGCAGTACTTC. This encodes CASSQDLSRGSYEQYF.

In this sample, this clonotype turned up a few times. The V and J genes are TRBV28 and TRBJ2-2; perhaps TRBD1 as D (5 bases). The CDR3 loop spans 13 amino acids. Trimming removed 1 base at V and 7 bases at J, with 7 bases between. The germline gives CDR1 MDHEN, CDR2 SYDVKM. The CDR3 spells CASSLYRGGELFF. The CDR3 coding sequence is TGTGCCAGCAGTTTATATAGGGGCGGGGAGCTGTTTTTT. The complete variable domain, with remaining parts taken from reference TRBV28 and TRBJ2-2, reads DVKVTQSSRYLVKRTGEKVFLECVQDMDHENMFWYRQDPGLGLRLIYFSYDVKMKEKGDIPEGYSVSREKKERFSLILESASTNQTSMYLCASSLYRGGELFFGEGSRLTVL.

This clonotype has only a few counts. The junction shows a germline mismatch at one end, possibly a read error. The chain combines TRBV7-7 with TRBJ2-1, with 12 positions matching TRBD2. The CDR3 length is 16 residues. The V gene's germline CDR1 is SSHAT and CDR2 FNYEAQ (reference sequence). CDR3 sequence: CASSLGTSGRTNEQFF. The CDR3 nucleotides are TGTGCTAGCAGCTTAGGAACTAGCGGGAGGACGAATGAGCAGTTCTTC. Drawing the rest from reference TRBV7-7 and TRBJ2-1, the complete variable domain is GAGVSQSPRYKVTKRGQDVTLRCDPISSHATLYWYQQALGQGPEFLTYFNYEAQPDKSGLPSDRFSAERPEGSISTLTIQRTEQRDSAMYRCASSLGTSGRTNEQFFGPGTRLTVL.

V usage is TRBV5-4 and J usage is TRBJ2-7; 7 positions match TRBD2. After removal of 1 base from V and 1 base from J, the junction contained 5 bases not matched to a gene. Germline V CDR1 and CDR2: SGHNT, YYREEE (reference sequence). This CDR3 is built from 15 residues. The CDR3 region has the DNA TGTGCCAGCAGCTTGATGAGCGGGATGTCCTACGAGCAGTACTTC. The encoded protein is CASSLMSGMSYEQYF.

The chain employs TRBV10-3 and TRBJ2-7; unclear D gene. Per germline, CDR1 ENHRY and CDR2 SYGVKD. The CDR3 consists of 13 residues. V gave up 0 bases and J gave up 1 base, with 4 bases separating them. This CDR3 is CAISESVSYEQYF. The CDR3 DNA reads as TGTGCCATCAGTGAGTCCGTGTCCTACGAGCAGTACTTC.

The genes are TRBV28 and TRBJ2-7; TRBD1 matches at 9 bases. The CDR3 sequence is 14 residues long. V lost 7 bases and J lost 4; bases outside the gene matches: 8. CDR1 and CDR2 (germline): MDHEN, SYDVKM. CDR3 sequence (DNA): TGTGCCAGCAACAAACGGACAGGGGAGTACGAGCAGTACTTC. Protein sequence: CASNKRTGEYEQYF. Full variable domain (missing parts from reference TRBV28 and TRBJ2-7): DVKVTQSSRYLVKRTGEKVFLECVQDMDHENMFWYRQDPGLGLRLIYFSYDVKMKEKGDIPEGYSVSREKKERFSLILESASTNQTSMYLCASNKRTGEYEQYFGPGTRLTVT.

This clonotype was seen at least ten times. The gene calls are TRBV29-1 and TRBJ2-1; unclear D gene. CDR3 length: 13 residues. Germline V gene data show CDR1 as SQVTM and CDR2 as ANQGSEA. Trimming stripped 3 bases from V and 0 bases from J, with 6 bases between. CDR3 protein: CSVEPFSYNEQFF. The CDR3 DNA is TGCAGCGTTGAGCCTTTCTCCTACAATGAGCAGTTCTTC.

This sequence joins TRBV9 and TRBJ2-3; no clear D. Germline CDR1 SGDLS, CDR2 YYNGEE. Deletions cut 4 bases from V and 0 bases from J, with 9 bases between. This CDR3 has 14 amino acids. The CDR3 region has the DNA TGTGCCAGCAGCTTCCAGACTAGCACAGATACGCAGTATTTT. Encoded protein: CASSFQTSTDTQYF.

The J gene is TRBJ1-3, the V gene TRBV12-3 or TRBV12-4, with unresolved D. This CDR3 region has 15 residues. Trimming pared 6 bases from V and 1 base from J, leaving 13 bases between. In nucleotides, the CDR3 is TGTGCCAGCAGCTCCTTTATAAGATCTGGAAACACCATATATTTT. This sequence encodes CASSSFIRSGNTIYF.

The chain recombines TRBV5-1 with TRBJ1-2; TRBD1 matches 8 bases. V was clipped by 4 bases and J by 2 bases; unmatched bases: 10. This CDR3 region has 16 residues. Per germline, CDR1 SGHRS and CDR2 YFSETQ. The DNA for the CDR3 is TGCGCCAGCAGCGTCCCGACAGGGGCAGGGAACTATGGCTACACCTTC. Amino acids: CASSVPTGAGNYGYTF.

This clonotype was seen a single time. The V and J genes are TRBV20-1 and TRBJ2-1, with TRBD2 as a possible D gene (6 bases). CDR1 is DFQATT, CDR2 SNEGSKA, per germline (reference sequence). This CDR3 is built from 14 residues. V gave up 3 bases and J gave up 3 bases, with 12 bases separating them. The chain's CDR3 is CSASVGRIYNEQFF. CDR3 DNA: TGCAGTGCTAGTGTCGGGAGAATCTACAATGAGCAGTTCTTC.

This clonotype showed up just a few times. The rearrangement uses TRBV20-1 and TRBJ1-5, with unresolved D. Per the germline V gene, CDR1 is DFQATT and CDR2 is SNEGSKA (reference sequence). Trimming left V 4 bases short and J 0 bases short, with 7 bases between. CDR3 length: 13 amino acids. For the CDR3, the DNA is TGCAGTGCTATTTCGGTTAGCAATCAGCCCCAGCATTTT. Protein sequence: CSAISVSNQPQHF.

The chain employs TRBV14 and TRBJ1-1; D might be TRBD1 (5 bases). The CDR3 has 13 amino acids. V lost 8 bases, J lost 4 bases, and 14 bases lay in between. Germline assignment: CDR1 SGHDN and CDR2 FVKESK. Written as DNA, the CDR3 is TGTGCCAGCCAAGCGTCGAGGGGCACTGAAGCTTTCTTT. Translated: CASQASRGTEAFF.

The chain recombines TRBV5-1 with TRBJ2-1, with no clear D. The V end was cut by 2 bases, the J end by 5 bases, with 11 bases between. The CDR3 covers 14 residues. Germline V gives CDR1 SGHRS, CDR2 YFSETQ. The CDR3 spells CASSLGAANNEQFF. The CDR3 nucleotides are TGCGCCAGCAGCTTAGGTGCGGCTAACAATGAGCAGTTCTTC.

The CDR3 nucleotides are TGTGCTAGTGGTTTGGAAATTCCACTAACTAGCGGAAGGTACCAAGAGACCCAGTACTTC. Protein: CASGLEIPLTSGRYQETQYF. The rearrangement joins TRBV12-5 to TRBJ2-5; 8 bases fit TRBD2. V lost 1 base to trimming and J lost 0 bases; unmatched junction nucleotides: 16. Germline-derived CDR1 and CDR2 are LGHNT and FRNRAP. The CDR3 sequence is 20 residues long.